The following is a TCR beta chain sequence with its context. This sample stems from a study of blood T cell repertoires in COVID-19. Whole-study context: There were acute and convalescent COVID-19 samples, and they came from the United States, Italy and Spain. The analysed material was cDNA or gDNA that came from T cells, B-cell-depleted T cells, or PBMCs.

In the study's own analysis: Reference gene primer amplification yielded estimated nucleated cell counts. TCRdb keeps only in-frame clones here, not all; method: immunoSEQ multiplex PCR. V, J and clone size reflect that table, while D and trimming were determined from the DNA. The sample lists about 14,000 clones; around 85% were seen once. The CDR3 is 15 amino acids. The J segment lost 6 bases and the V segment lost 4 bases, leaving 6 bases of the junction unmatched. Germline assignment: CDR1 SGHNT and CDR2 YYREEE (reference sequence). Sequencing input: peripheral blood. The gene calls are TRBV5-4 and TRBJ2-2; 10 bases agree with TRBD1. The receptor comes from a human donor in a cohort sampled during active COVID-19. CDR3 region: CASSARQGASGELFF. The DNA of the CDR3 is TGTGCCAGCAGCGCCAGACAGGGGGCGTCCGGGGAGCTGTTTTTT.